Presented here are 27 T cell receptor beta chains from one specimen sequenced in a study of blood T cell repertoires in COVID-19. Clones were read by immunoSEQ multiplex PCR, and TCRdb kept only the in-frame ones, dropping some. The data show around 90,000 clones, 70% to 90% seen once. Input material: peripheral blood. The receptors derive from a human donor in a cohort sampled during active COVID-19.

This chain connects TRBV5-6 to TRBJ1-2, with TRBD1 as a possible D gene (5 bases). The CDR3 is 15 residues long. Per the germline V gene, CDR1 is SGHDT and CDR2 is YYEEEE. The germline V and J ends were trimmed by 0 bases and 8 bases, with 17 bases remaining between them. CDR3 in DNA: TGTGCCAGCAGCTTGGCCTTCGCAGGGAAGTCGGGCTACACCTTC. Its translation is CASSLAFAGKSGYTF.

The CDR3 DNA sequence: TGCGCCAGCAGCTTGGCCGGGGGGCCAATCTACGAGCAGTACTTC. Translating it yields CASSLAGGPIYEQYF. The rearrangement uses TRBV5-1 and TRBJ2-7, with D possibly matching TRBD2 (7 bases). The CDR3 totals 15 residues. CDR1 is SGHRS and CDR2 is YFSETQ in the germline V gene. Between the trimmed V and J ends, which lost 0 bases and 3 bases, there was a span of 13 bases.

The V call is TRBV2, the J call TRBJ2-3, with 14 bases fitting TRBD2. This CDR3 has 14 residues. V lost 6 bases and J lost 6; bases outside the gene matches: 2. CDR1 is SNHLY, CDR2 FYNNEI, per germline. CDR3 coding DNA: TGTGCCAGCAGGACTAGCGGGGGGGCTGATACGCAGTATTTT. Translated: CASRTSGGADTQYF.

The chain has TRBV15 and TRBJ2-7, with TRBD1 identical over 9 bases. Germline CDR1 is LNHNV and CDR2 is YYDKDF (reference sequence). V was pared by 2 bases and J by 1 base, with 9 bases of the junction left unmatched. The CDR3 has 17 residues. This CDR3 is CATSRPTGGVQSYEQYF. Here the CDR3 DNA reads TGTGCCACCAGCAGACCCACAGGGGGCGTCCAGTCCTACGAGCAGTACTTC.

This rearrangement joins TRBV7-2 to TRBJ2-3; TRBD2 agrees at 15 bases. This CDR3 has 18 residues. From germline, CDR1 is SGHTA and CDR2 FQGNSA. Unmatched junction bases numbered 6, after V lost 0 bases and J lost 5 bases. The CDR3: CASSLAGLAGGRGDTQYF. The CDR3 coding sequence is TGTGCCAGCAGCTTAGCTGGACTAGCGGGGGGGCGGGGAGATACGCAGTATTTT.

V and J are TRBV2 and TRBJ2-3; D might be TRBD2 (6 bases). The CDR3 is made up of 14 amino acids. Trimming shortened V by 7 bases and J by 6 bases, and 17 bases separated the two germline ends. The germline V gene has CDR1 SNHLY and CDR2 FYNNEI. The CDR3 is CASKASDLLDTQYF. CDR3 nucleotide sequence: TGTGCCAGCAAGGCTAGCGACTTGCTGGATACGCAGTATTTT.

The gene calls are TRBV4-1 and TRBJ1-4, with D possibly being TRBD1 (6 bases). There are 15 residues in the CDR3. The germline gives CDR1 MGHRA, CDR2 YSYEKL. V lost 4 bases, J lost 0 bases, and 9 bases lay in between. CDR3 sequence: CASSRPGATNEKLFF. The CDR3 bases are TGCGCCAGCAGCCGGCCAGGGGCAACTAATGAAAAACTGTTTTTT.

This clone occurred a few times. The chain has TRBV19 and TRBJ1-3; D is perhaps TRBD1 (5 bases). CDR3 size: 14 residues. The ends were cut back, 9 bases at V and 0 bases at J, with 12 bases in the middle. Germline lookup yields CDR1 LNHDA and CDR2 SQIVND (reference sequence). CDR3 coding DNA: TGTGCCAGCAGGGCCATACACTCTGGAAACACCATATATTTT. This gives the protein CASRAIHSGNTIYF. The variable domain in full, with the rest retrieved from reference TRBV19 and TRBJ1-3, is DGGITQSPKYLFRKEGQNVTLSCEQNLNHDAMYWYRQDPGQGLRLIYYSQIVNDFQKGDIAEGYSVSREKKESFPLTVTSAQKNPTAFYLCASRAIHSGNTIYFGEGSWLTVV.

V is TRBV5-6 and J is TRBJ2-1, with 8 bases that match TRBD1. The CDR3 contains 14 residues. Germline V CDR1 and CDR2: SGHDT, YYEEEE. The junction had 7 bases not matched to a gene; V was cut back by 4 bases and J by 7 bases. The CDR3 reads CASSHRGLNNEQFF. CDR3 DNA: TGTGCCAGCAGCCACAGGGGGTTGAATAATGAGCAGTTCTTC. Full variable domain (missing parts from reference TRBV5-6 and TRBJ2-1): DAGVTQSPTHLIKTRGQQVTLRCSPKSGHDTVSWYQQALGQGPQFIFQYYEEEERQRGNFPDRFSGHQFPNYSSELNVNALLLGDSALYLCASSHRGLNNEQFFGPGTRLTVL.

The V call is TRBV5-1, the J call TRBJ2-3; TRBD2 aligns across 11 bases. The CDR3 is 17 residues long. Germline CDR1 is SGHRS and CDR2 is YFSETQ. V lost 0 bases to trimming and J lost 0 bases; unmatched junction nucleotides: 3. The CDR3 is CASSLGGTSGSTDTQYF. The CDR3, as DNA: TGCGCCAGCAGCTTGGGAGGGACTAGCGGTAGCACAGATACGCAGTATTTT.

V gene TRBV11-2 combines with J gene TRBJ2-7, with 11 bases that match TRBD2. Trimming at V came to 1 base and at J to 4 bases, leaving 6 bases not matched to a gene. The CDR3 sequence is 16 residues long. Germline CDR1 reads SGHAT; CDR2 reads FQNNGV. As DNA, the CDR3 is TGTGCCAGCAGCTTAGTGCTAGCGGGGGGACTGTACGAGCAGTACTTC. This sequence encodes CASSLVLAGGLYEQYF. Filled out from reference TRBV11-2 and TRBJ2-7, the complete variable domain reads EAGVAQSPRYKIIEKRQSVAFWCNPISGHATLYWYQQILGQGPKLLIQFQNNGVVDDSQLPKDRFSAERLKGVDSTLKIQPAKLEDSAVYLCASSLVLAGGLYEQYFGPGTRLTVT.

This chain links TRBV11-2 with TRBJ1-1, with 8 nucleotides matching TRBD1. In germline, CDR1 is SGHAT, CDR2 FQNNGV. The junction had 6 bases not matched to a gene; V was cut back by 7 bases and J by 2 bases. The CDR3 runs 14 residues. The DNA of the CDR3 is TGTGCCAGCACCTTTACAGGGGGAAACACTGAAGCTTTCTTT. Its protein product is CASTFTGGNTEAFF.

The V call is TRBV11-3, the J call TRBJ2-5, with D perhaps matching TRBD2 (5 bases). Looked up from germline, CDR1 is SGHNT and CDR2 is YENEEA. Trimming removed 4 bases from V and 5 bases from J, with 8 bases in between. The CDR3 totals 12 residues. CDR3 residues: CASSSEGETQYF. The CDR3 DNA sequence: TGTGCCAGCAGCTCCGAGGGTGAGACCCAGTACTTC.

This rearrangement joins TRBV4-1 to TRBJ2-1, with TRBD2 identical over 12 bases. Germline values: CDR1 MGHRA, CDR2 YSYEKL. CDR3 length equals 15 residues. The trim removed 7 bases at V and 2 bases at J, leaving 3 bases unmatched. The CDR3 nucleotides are TGCGCCAGCAAGACTAGCGGGGGCCCCTACAATGAGCAGTTCTTC. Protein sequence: CASKTSGGPYNEQFF.

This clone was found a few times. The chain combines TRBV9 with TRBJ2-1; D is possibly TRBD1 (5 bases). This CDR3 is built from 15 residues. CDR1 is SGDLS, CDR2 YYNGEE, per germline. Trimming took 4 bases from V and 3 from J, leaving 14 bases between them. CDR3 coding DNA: TGTGCCAGCAGCCCCAGGGTGAATAGCTACAATGAGCAGTTCTTC. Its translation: CASSPRVNSYNEQFF.

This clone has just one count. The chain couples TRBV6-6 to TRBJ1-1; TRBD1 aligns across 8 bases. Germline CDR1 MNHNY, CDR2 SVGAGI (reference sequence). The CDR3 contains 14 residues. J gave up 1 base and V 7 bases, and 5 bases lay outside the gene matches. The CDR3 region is CASITDRGNTEAFF. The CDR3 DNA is TGTGCCAGCATTACCGACAGGGGGAACACTGAAGCTTTCTTT.

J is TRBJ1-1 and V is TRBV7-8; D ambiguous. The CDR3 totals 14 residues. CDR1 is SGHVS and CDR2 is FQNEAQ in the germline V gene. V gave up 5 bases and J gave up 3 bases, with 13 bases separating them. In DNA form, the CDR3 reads TGTGCCAGCAGCGAAGAGCTAGGTCACACTGAAGCTTTCTTT. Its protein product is CASSEELGHTEAFF. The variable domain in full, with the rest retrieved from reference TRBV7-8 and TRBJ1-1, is GAGVSQSPRYKVAKRGQDVALRCDPISGHVSLFWYQQALGQGPEFLTYFQNEAQLDKSGLPSDRFFAERPEGSVSTLKIQRTQQEDSAVYLCASSEELGHTEAFFGQGTRLTVV.

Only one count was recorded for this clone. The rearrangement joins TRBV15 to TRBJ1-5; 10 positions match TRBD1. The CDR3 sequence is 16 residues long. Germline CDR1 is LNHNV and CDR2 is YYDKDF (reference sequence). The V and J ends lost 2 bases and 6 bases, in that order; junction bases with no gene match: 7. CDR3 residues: CATSRLGDRGGQPQHF. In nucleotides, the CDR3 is TGTGCCACCAGCAGATTGGGGGACAGGGGCGGTCAGCCCCAGCATTTT.

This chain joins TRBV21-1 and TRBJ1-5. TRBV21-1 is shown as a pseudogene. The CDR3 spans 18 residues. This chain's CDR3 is CASSKLQPLGGGNQPQHF. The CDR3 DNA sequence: TGTGCCAGCAGCAAACTTCAACCTCTAGGGGGGGGCAATCAGCCCCAGCATTTT.

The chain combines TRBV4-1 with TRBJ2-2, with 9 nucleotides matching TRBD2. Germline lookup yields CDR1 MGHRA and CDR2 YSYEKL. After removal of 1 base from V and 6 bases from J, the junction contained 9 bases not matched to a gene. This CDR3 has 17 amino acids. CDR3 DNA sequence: TGCGCCAGCAGCCAAGGGGTGCGGGGGGGCCGGGCCGGGGAGCTGTTTTTT. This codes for CASSQGVRGGRAGELFF.

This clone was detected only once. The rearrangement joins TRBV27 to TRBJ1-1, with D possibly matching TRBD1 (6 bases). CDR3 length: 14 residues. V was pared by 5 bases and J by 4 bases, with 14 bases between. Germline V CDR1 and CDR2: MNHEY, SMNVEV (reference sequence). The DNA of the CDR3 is TGTGCCAGCAGTGTCCAGGGGACACGCACTGAAGCTTTCTTT. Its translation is CASSVQGTRTEAFF.

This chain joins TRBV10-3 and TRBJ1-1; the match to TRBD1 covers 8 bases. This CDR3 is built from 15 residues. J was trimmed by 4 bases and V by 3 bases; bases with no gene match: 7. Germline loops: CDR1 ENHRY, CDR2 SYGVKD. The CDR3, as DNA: TGTGCCATCAGTGACGCCGGACAGGGAACCACTGAAGCTTTCTTT. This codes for CAISDAGQGTTEAFF.

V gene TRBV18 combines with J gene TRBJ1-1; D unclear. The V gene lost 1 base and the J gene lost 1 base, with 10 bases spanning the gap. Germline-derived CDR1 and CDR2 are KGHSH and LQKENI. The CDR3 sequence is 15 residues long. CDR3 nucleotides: TGTGCCAGCTCACCACAGAACAACGCGAACACTGAAGCTTTCTTT. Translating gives CASSPQNNANTEAFF.

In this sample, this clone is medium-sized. This CDR3 is CASSSGGVYQPQHF. The CDR3 bases are TGTGCCAGCAGTTCAGGGGGCGTTTATCAGCCCCAGCATTTT. This chain joins TRBV6-2 or TRBV6-3 and TRBJ1-5, with TRBD1 matching over 8 bases. Germline V gene sequence: CDR1 MNHEY, CDR2 SVGEGT. V shed 4 bases and J 5 bases; nucleotides not matched to a gene: 4. The CDR3 is 14 residues long.

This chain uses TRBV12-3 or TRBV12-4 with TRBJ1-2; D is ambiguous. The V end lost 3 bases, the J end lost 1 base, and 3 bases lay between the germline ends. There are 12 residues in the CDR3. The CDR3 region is CASSFSNYGYTF. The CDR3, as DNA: TGTGCCAGCAGTTTCAGTAACTATGGCTACACCTTC.

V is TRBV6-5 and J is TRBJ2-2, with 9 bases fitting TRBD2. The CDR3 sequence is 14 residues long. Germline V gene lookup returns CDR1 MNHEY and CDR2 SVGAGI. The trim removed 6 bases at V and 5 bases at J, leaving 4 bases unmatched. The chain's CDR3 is CASSSAGGTGELFF. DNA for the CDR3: TGTGCCAGCAGCTCAGCGGGGGGTACCGGGGAGCTGTTTTTT.

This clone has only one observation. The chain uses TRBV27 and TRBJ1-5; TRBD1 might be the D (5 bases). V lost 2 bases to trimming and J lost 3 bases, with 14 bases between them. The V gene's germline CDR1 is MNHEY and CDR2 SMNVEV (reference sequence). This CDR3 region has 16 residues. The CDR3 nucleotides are TGTGCCAGCAGTTTAAAAACCTCAGGGCACAATCAGCCCCAGCATTTT. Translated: CASSLKTSGHNQPQHF.